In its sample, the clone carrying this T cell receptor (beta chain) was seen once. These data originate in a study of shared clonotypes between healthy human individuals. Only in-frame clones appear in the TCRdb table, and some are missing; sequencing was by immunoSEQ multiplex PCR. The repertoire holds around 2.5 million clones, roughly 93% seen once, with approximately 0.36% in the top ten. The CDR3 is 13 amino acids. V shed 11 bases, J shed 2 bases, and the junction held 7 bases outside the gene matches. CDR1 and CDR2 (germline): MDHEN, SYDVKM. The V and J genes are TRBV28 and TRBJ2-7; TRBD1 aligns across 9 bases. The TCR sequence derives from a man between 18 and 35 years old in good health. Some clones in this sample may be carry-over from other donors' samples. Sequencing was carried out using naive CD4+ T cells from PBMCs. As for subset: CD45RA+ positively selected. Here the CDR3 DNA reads TGTGCCGCGAACAGGGGGCAAACCTACGAGCAGTACTTC. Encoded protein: CAANRGQTYEQYF.